The entry that follows covers one T cell receptor beta chain sequence. The data stem from a study of blood T cell repertoires in COVID-19. About the research overall: T cells, B-cell-depleted T cells, or PBMCs provided the cDNA or gDNA that served as material.

The data were produced by immunoSEQ multiplex PCR, yet TCRdb's version contains in-frame clones alone and is incomplete. Found here are about 110,000 clones, about nine tenths of them singletons; the top ten hold approximately 4.5%. The CDR3 spans 14 residues. The V end lost 5 bases, the J end lost 1 base, and 11 bases lay between the germline ends. CDR1 MNHEY and CDR2 SVGAGI come from the germline V gene. The J gene is TRBJ1-1, the V gene TRBV6-5, with D possibly matching TRBD1 (5 bases). The source material was peripheral blood. The source of this sequence is a woman between 45 and 65 years old with acute or convalescent COVID-19. CDR3 bases: TGTGCCAGCAGTATCGACAGCCCGAACACTGAAGCTTTCTTT. Translating gives CASSIDSPNTEAFF.